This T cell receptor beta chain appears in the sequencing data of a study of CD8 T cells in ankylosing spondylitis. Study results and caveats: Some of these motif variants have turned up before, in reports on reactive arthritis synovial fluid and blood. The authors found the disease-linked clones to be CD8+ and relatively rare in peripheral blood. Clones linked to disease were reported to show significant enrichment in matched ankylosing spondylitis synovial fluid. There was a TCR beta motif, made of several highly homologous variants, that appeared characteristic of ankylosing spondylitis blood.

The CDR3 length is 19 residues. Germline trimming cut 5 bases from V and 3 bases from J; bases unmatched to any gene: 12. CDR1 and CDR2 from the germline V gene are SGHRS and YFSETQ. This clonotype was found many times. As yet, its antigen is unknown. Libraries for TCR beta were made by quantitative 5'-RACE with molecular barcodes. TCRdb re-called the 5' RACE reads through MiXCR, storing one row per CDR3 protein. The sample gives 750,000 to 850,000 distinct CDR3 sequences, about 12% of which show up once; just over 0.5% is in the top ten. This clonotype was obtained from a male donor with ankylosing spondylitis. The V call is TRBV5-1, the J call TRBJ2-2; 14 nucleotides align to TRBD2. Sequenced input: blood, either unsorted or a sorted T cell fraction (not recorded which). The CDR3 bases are TGCGCCAGCAGAACCCCCGGGACTAGCGGGGGCCACTACACCGGGGAGCTGTTTTTT. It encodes CASRTPGTSGGHYTGELFF. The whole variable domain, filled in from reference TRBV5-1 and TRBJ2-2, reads KAGVTQTPRYLIKTRGQQVTLSCSPISGHRSVSWYQQTPGQGLQFLFEYFSETQRNKGNFPGRFSGRQFSNSRSEMNVSTLELGDSALYLCASRTPGTSGGHYTGELFFGEGSRLTVL.